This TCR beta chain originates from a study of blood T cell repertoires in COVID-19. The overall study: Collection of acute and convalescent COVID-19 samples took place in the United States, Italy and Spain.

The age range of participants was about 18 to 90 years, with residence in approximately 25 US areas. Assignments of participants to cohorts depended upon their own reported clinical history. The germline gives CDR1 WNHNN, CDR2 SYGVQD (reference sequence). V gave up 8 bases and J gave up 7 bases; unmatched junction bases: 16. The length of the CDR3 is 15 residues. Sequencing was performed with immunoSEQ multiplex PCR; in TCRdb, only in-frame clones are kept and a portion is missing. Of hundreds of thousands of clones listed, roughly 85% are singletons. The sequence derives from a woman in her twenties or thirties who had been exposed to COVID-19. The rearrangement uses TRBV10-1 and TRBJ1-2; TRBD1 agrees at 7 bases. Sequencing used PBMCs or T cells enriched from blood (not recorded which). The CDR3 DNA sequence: TGCGCCAGCCGGCAGACAAAGACAGGGTTCTGTGGCTACACCTTC. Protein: CASRQTKTGFCGYTF.